Below, 23 T cell receptor beta chains from the same sample are listed, as sequenced in a study of blood T cell repertoires in COVID-19. The data were produced by immunoSEQ multiplex PCR, yet TCRdb's version contains in-frame clones alone and is incomplete. The repertoire holds 55,000 to 80,000 clones, with approximately 88% as singletons. The specimen was peripheral blood. These receptors were collected from a human donor in a cohort sampled during active COVID-19.

The V and J genes are TRBV10-2 and TRBJ1-6, with 7 bases identical to TRBD1. The ends lost 5 bases at V and 6 bases at J; junction bases unmatched: 4. The CDR3 runs 14 residues. The V gene's germline CDR1 is WSHSY and CDR2 SAAADI. CDR3 DNA: TGCGCCAGCAGTCCACAGGGGTTTAATTCACCCCTCCACTTT. It is translated as CASSPQGFNSPLHF.

The chain combines TRBV18 with TRBJ1-1; no clear D gene. The ends were cut back, 5 bases at V and 0 bases at J, with 7 bases in the middle. The CDR3 is 13 residues long. CDR1 and CDR2 from the germline V gene are KGHSH and LQKENI. DNA of the CDR3: TGTGCCAGCTCAACGGAGGTGAACACTGAAGCTTTCTTT. Residues: CASSTEVNTEAFF. The entire variable domain, with the rest obtained from reference TRBV18 and TRBJ1-1, is as follows: NAGVMQNPRHLVRRRGQEARLRCSPMKGHSHVYWYRQLPEEGLKFMVYLQKENIIDESGMPKERFSAEFPKEGPSILRIQQVVRGDSAAYFCASSTEVNTEAFFGQGTRLTVV.

V is TRBV18 and J is TRBJ2-1; 9 bases map to TRBD2. J lost 1 base, V lost 6 bases, and 10 bases had no gene match. The length of the CDR3 is 17 residues. Germline V gives CDR1 KGHSH, CDR2 LQKENI. Here the CDR3 reads CASSSRGGDRSYNEQFF. CDR3 in DNA: TGTGCCAGCTCTTCGCGCGGGGGGGATCGGTCCTACAATGAGCAGTTCTTC.

The chain combines TRBV6-5 with TRBJ1-1; D possibly corresponds to TRBD1 (5 bases). CDR1 and CDR2 (germline): MNHEY, SVGAGI. Between the trimmed V and J ends, which lost 2 bases and 2 bases, there was a span of 15 bases. This CDR3 has 16 residues. The CDR3 region is CASSYPPGGGNTEAFF. CDR3 in DNA: TGTGCCAGCAGTTACCCCCCCGGGGGAGGTAACACTGAAGCTTTCTTT.

This chain connects TRBV28 to TRBJ1-4; no clear D gene. The CDR3 has 14 residues. Germline V gene sequence: CDR1 MDHEN, CDR2 SYDVKM. V lost 6 bases and J 7 bases, leaving 15 bases between the germline ends. The CDR3 sequence: CASSPQSTVEKLFF. Here the CDR3 DNA reads TGTGCCAGCAGCCCGCAAAGTACGGTTGAAAAACTGTTTTTT. The full variable domain, rest sourced from reference TRBV28 and TRBJ1-4, is DVKVTQSSRYLVKRTGEKVFLECVQDMDHENMFWYRQDPGLGLRLIYFSYDVKMKEKGDIPEGYSVSREKKERFSLILESASTNQTSMYLCASSPQSTVEKLFFGSGTQLSVL.

The chain couples TRBV9 to TRBJ1-3; 11 bases align to TRBD1. The CDR3 has 16 residues. Germline V lookup: CDR1 SGDLS, CDR2 YYNGEE. J was trimmed by 4 bases and V by 0 bases; bases with no gene match: 3. DNA of the CDR3: TGTGCCAGCAGCGTAGCTGGGACAGGGGGAGGAAACACCATATATTTT. As protein: CASSVAGTGGGNTIYF.

The chain employs TRBV28 and TRBJ1-2; D is possibly TRBD1 (6 bases). Trimming left V 6 bases short and J 5 bases short, with 19 bases between. The CDR3 is 15 amino acids. Looked up from germline, CDR1 is MDHEN and CDR2 is SYDVKM. In nucleotides, the CDR3 is TGTGCCAGCAGCGAAAGGGGGGGTGAGGGATATGGCTACACCTTC. As protein: CASSERGGEGYGYTF.

The rearrangement links TRBV9 to TRBJ1-1; TRBD1 aligns across 8 bases. CDR1 SGDLS and CDR2 YYNGEE come from the germline V gene. CDR3 length: 12 amino acids. With V trimmed by 3 bases and J by 7 bases, 2 bases remained unmatched. The CDR3 loop is CASSGGTGEAFF. The CDR3 DNA reads TGTGCCAGCAGCGGCGGGACAGGTGAAGCTTTCTTT.

For the CDR3, the DNA is TGTGCCAGCAAGCGGGGTAACAATCAGCCCCAGCATTTT. It is translated as CASKRGNNQPQHF. The chain employs TRBV27 and TRBJ1-5; D unresolved. The CDR3 has 13 amino acids. V was cut by 7 bases and J by 3 bases, with 10 bases left in between. The V gene's germline CDR1 is MNHEY and CDR2 SMNVEV (reference sequence).

The genes are TRBV12-1 and TRBJ2-1; TRBD2 was called by the table and not checked on the DNA. TRBV12-1 is given as a pseudogene. The CDR3 has 20 residues. The CDR3 DNA sequence: TGTGCCAGCAGCTTTGTTGTCTTTTTTACCGCGGGAGGAGGTGGGAATGAGCAGTTCTTC. Residues: CASSFVVFFTAGGGGNEQFF.

The sample holds one count of this clone. This sequence joins TRBV5-1 and TRBJ2-7; possibly TRBD2 for D (5 bases). The V end lost 4 bases, the J end lost 6 bases, and 17 bases lay between the germline ends. This CDR3 comprises 14 residues. Germline lookup yields CDR1 SGHRS and CDR2 YFSETQ. The CDR3 nucleotides read TGCGCCAGCAGCGGTGCCGGGGTCACACTCGAGCAGTACTTC. Residues: CASSGAGVTLEQYF. The full variable domain, rest sourced from reference TRBV5-1 and TRBJ2-7, is KAGVTQTPRYLIKTRGQQVTLSCSPISGHRSVSWYQQTPGQGLQFLFEYFSETQRNKGNFPGRFSGRQFSNSRSEMNVSTLELGDSALYLCASSGAGVTLEQYFGPGTRLTVT.

The chain is built from TRBV27 and TRBJ2-3; possibly TRBD1 for D (6 bases). Deletions cut 2 bases from V and 2 bases from J, with 14 bases between. This CDR3 is 16 amino acids long. CDR1 MNHEY and CDR2 SMNVEV come from the germline V gene (reference sequence). The CDR3 DNA follows: TGTGCCAGCAGTTTAAGTTCAGGGGAGAACACAGATACGCAGTATTTT. It specifies CASSLSSGENTDTQYF.

The chain couples TRBV7-2 to TRBJ1-1; D is uncertain. V lost 5 bases to trimming and J lost 7 bases, with 17 bases between them. Germline loops: CDR1 SGHTA, CDR2 FQGNSA. The CDR3 is 14 amino acids. CDR3 in DNA: TGTGCCAGCAGCCCACTGATGTCAACCTATGAAGCTTTCTTT. Translating gives CASSPLMSTYEAFF.

The gene calls are TRBV12-3 or TRBV12-4 and TRBJ2-1; 8 bases are shared with TRBD1. The CDR3 extends over 13 amino acids. V gave up 5 bases and J gave up 5 bases; unmatched junction bases: 2. DNA of the CDR3: TGTGCCAGCAGTCGACAGGGGAACAATGAGCAGTTCTTC. Translated, it gives CASSRQGNNEQFF.

This chain uses TRBV4-1 with TRBJ1-2; perhaps TRBD1 as D (5 bases). The V end lost 3 bases, the J end lost 8 bases, and 19 bases lay between the germline ends. The CDR3 runs to 15 residues. CDR1 and CDR2 (germline): MGHRA, YSYEKL. CDR3 nucleotides: TGCGCCAGCAGCCAGGACGGTCCGGGACTCGACGGCTACACCTTC. Translated, it gives CASSQDGPGLDGYTF.

The gene calls are TRBV19 and TRBJ1-4, with D possibly TRBD1 on 5 matching bases. CDR3 length: 15 amino acids. Germline CDR1 LNHDA, CDR2 SQIVND (reference sequence). Trimming cost V 6 bases and J 4 bases, with 15 bases left between them. CDR3 DNA: TGTGCCAGTAGGATGACAGCTTCCTTTAATGAAAAACTGTTTTTT. Translated: CASRMTASFNEKLFF. The variable domain in full, completed from reference TRBV19 and TRBJ1-4, reads DGGITQSPKYLFRKEGQNVTLSCEQNLNHDAMYWYRQDPGQGLRLIYYSQIVNDFQKGDIAEGYSVSREKKESFPLTVTSAQKNPTAFYLCASRMTASFNEKLFFGSGTQLSVL.

This sequence joins TRBV3-1 (or the pseudogene TRBV3-2) and TRBJ2-4; D might be TRBD1 (5 bases). The germline CDR1 and CDR2 sequences are LGHDT and YNNKEL (reference sequence). Deletions cut 8 bases from V and 7 bases from J, with 9 bases between. CDR3 length: 11 amino acids. CDR3 sequence (DNA): TGTGCCAGCGGACATAGGAACATTCAGTACTTC. Translating gives CASGHRNIQYF.

The genes are TRBV7-8 and TRBJ1-5; 7 positions match TRBD1. The V and J ends lost 6 bases and 5 bases, in that order; junction bases with no gene match: 4. The CDR3 consists of 13 residues. CDR1 and CDR2 (germline): SGHVS, FQNEAQ. The CDR3 DNA is TGTGCCAGCAGGAGAACAGGGGATCAGCCCCAGCATTTT. It codes for CASRRTGDQPQHF.

Here the CDR3 DNA reads TGTGCCAGCAGCCTAGACAGAAACTACGAGCAGTACTTC. Its translation: CASSLDRNYEQYF. The chain couples TRBV6-5 to TRBJ2-7; possible D gene TRBD1, 5 bases. The CDR3 length is 13 residues. CDR1 and CDR2 from the germline V gene are MNHEY and SVGAGI. V was shortened by 6 bases and J by 3 bases, with 12 bases between the two germline ends.

This clone was found once. This chain joins TRBV6-5 and TRBJ2-7; 7 bases agree with TRBD1. Trimming at V came to 6 bases and at J to 3 bases, leaving 11 bases not matched to a gene. The length of the CDR3 is 15 residues. Germline CDR1 and CDR2: MNHEY and SVGAGI. The CDR3 here is CASSTSGTVIYEQYF. The CDR3 DNA sequence: TGTGCCAGCAGCACTTCCGGGACAGTGATCTACGAGCAGTACTTC.

The V and J genes are TRBV6-6 and TRBJ2-2, with 9 bases aligning to TRBD1. Germline loops: CDR1 MNHNY, CDR2 SVGAGI (reference sequence). This CDR3 comprises 16 residues. The ends lost 0 bases at V and 9 bases at J; junction bases unmatched: 8. For the CDR3, the DNA is TGTGCCAGCAGTTACTCCGGGACAGGGAACTTGTGGGAGCTGTTTTTT. Encoded protein: CASSYSGTGNLWELFF.

The chain couples TRBV7-6 to TRBJ1-1; TRBD1 might be the D (5 bases). CDR3 length: 17 amino acids. Trimming took 0 bases from V and 1 from J, leaving 15 bases between them. CDR1 and CDR2 (germline): SGHVS, FNYEAQ. CDR3 in amino acids: CASSLAGGRVGNTEAFF. The CDR3 coding sequence is TGTGCCAGCAGCTTAGCCGGGGGGAGGGTCGGGAACACTGAAGCTTTCTTT.

The rearrangement uses TRBV5-4 and TRBJ1-1; 12 nucleotides align to TRBD1. Germline CDR1 SGHNT, CDR2 YYREEE (reference sequence). This CDR3 is 13 amino acids long. The J segment lost 12 bases and the V segment lost 4 bases, leaving 7 bases of the junction unmatched. The CDR3 nucleotides are TGTGCCAGCAGCCCTGGGACAGGGGGCGCGTCTTTCTTT. This gives the protein CASSPGTGGASFF.